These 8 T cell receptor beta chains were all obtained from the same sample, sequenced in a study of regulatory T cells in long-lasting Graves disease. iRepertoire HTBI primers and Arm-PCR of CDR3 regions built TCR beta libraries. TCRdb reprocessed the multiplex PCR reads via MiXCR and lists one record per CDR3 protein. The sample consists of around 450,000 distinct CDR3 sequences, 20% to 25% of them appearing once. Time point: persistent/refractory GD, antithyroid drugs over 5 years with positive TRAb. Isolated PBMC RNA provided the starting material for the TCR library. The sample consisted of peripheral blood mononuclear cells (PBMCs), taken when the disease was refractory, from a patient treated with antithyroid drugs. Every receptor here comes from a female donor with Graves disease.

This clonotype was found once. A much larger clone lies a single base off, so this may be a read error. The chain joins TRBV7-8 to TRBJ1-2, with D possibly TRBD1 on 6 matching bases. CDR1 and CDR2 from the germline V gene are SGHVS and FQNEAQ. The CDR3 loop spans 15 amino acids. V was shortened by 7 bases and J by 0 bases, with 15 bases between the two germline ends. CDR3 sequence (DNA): TGTGCCAGCACCCCGAGGACAGAAACTAACTATGGCTACACCTTC. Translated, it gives CASTPRTETNYGYTF.

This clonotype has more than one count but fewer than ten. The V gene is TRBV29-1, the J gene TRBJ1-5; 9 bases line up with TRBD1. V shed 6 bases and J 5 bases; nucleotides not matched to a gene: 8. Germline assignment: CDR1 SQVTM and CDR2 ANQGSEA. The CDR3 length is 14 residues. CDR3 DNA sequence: TGCAGCGTCGTAGGTACAGGGGGCGATCAGCCCCAGCATTTT. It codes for CSVVGTGGDQPQHF.

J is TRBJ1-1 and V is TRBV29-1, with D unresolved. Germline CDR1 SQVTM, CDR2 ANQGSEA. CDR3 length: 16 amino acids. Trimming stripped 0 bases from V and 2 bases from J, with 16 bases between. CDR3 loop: CSVEDRFREGNTEAFF. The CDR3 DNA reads TGCAGCGTTGAAGATCGATTCCGAGAGGGAAACACTGAAGCTTTCTTT.

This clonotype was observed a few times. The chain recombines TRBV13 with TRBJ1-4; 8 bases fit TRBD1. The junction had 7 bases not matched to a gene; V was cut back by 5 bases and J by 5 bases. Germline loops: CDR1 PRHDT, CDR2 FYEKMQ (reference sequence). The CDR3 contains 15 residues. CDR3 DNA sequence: TGTGCCAGCAGCGCCCGACAGGGGAGGAATGAAAAACTGTTTTTT. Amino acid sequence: CASSARQGRNEKLFF.

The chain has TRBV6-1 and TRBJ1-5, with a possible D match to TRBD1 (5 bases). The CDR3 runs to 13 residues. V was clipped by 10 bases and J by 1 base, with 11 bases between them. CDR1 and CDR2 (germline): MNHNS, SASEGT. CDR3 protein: CATCRESNQPQHF. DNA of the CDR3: TGTGCCACTTGCAGGGAAAGCAATCAGCCCCAGCATTTT.

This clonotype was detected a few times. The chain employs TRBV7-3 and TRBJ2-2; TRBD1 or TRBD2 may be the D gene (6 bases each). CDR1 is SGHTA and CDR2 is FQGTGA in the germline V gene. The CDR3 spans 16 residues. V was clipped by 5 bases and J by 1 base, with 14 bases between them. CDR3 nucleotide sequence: TGTGCCAGCAGCCCCGTCGGGGGCGAGAACACCGGGGAGCTGTTTTTT. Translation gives CASSPVGGENTGELFF. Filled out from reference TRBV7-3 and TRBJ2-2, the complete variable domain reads GAGVSQTPSNKVTEKGKYVELRCDPISGHTALYWYRQSLGQGPEFLIYFQGTGAADDSGLPNDRFFAVRPEGSVSTLKIQRTERGDSAVYLCASSPVGGENTGELFFGEGSRLTVL.

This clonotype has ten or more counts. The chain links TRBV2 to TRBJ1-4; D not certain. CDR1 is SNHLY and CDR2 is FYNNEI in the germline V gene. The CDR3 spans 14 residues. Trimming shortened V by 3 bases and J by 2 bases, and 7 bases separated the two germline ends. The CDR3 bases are TGTGCCAGCAGTGACCAAGGGACTAATGAAAAACTGTTTTTT. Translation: CASSDQGTNEKLFF.

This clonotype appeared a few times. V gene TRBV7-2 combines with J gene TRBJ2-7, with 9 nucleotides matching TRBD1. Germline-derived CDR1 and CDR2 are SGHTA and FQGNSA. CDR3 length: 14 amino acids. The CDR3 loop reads CDFFLGDRAYEQYF. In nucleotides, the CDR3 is TGTGATTTCTTCCTTGGGGACAGGGCCTACGAGCAGTACTTC.